These 5 T cell receptor beta chains originate from one sample sequenced in a study of T cell responses to AZD1222 COVID-19 vaccine (dated by TCRdb to 2020 to 2023). The time point label, as the study defines it: baseline before first vaccination. Library construction relied on the immunoSEQ multiplex PCR assay. TCRdb re-hosts the immuneACCESS table, in-frame sequences only. Its copies lack some clones; in the studies checked, an unresolved V gene accounts for under half of them, and the cause for the rest is not known. This sample holds about 150,000 clones; about nine tenths were observed only once. Less than 3.5% of the sample comes from the top ten. The source was peripheral blood, collected on day 0 of AZD1222 vaccination. Every receptor here comes from an adult in good health.

This clone came up a few times. The CDR3 loop reads CASDGQGPGELFF. CDR3 DNA: TGTGCCAGCGACGGACAGGGGCCCGGGGAGCTGTTTTTT. V is TRBV12-3 or TRBV12-4 and J is TRBJ2-2, with TRBD1 matching 9 bases. This CDR3 region has 13 residues. V gave up 8 bases and J gave up 6 bases; unmatched junction bases: 4.

V and J are TRBV4-3 and TRBJ1-1; 7 nucleotides match TRBD1. CDR1 is LGHNA, CDR2 YSLEER, per germline. The J segment lost 0 bases and the V segment lost 4 bases, leaving 11 bases of the junction unmatched. The CDR3 has 17 residues. The DNA of the CDR3 is TGCGCCAGCAGCCCTTCGACAGGGAGCCTCGTGAACACTGAAGCTTTCTTT. Translated: CASSPSTGSLVNTEAFF.

This chain links TRBV24-1 with TRBJ2-1; tentatively, D is TRBD1 (5 bases). Trimming left V 2 bases short and J 8 bases short, with 18 bases between. Germline V gene data show CDR1 as KGHDR and CDR2 as SFDVKD. The CDR3 length is 16 residues. As DNA, the CDR3 is TGTGCCACCAGTGATTCCCAGGGTCAGGATTGGGATGAGCAGTTCTTC. Translated, it gives CATSDSQGQDWDEQFF.

V usage is TRBV4-3 and J usage is TRBJ1-1, with D uncertain. V was cut by 0 bases and J by 1 base, with 12 bases left in between. The CDR3 spans 16 residues. The germline gives CDR1 LGHNA, CDR2 YSLEER. The CDR3 DNA follows: TGCGCCAGCAGCCAAGATAGTTTAACAGCGAACACTGAAGCTTTCTTT. Translating it yields CASSQDSLTANTEAFF.

This clone was recorded a few times. This rearrangement joins TRBV10-3 to TRBJ2-3, with D maybe TRBD1 (6 bases). Germline-derived CDR1 and CDR2 are ENHRY and SYGVKD. Trimming took off 10 bases at V and 2 bases at J, with 19 bases between the two ends. This CDR3 has 15 amino acids. DNA for the CDR3: TGTGCCAGCAGGCCAGGGATGGGACACACAGATACGCAGTATTTT. This gives the protein CASRPGMGHTDTQYF.